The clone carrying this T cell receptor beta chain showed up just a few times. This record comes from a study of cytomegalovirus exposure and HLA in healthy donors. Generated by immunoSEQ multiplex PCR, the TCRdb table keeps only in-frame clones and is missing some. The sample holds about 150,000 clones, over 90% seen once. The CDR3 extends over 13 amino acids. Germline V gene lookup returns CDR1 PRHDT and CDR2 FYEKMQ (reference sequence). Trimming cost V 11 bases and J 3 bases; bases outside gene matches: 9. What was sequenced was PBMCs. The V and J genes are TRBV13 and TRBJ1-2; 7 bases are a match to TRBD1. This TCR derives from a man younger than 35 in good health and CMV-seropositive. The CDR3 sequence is CAEKGALDYGYTF. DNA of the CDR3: TGTGCCGAAAAGGGGGCGCTCGACTATGGCTACACCTTC.